A single sample is the source of the 25 T cell receptor beta chains below, sequenced in a study of cytomegalovirus exposure and HLA in healthy donors. PCR was performed using 60 Vbeta and 13 Jbeta primers. Libraries were prepared by immunoSEQ multiplex PCR; TCRdb keeps only in-frame clonotypes and omits some of them. The specimen's table records 100,000 to 150,000 clones. Sequencing used PBMCs. Source of these receptors: a middle-aged man in good health and CMV-seronegative.

This sequence joins TRBV21-1 and TRBJ1-2; TRBD1, the table's D call, lacks a check against the DNA. TRBV21-1 is a pseudogene segment. This CDR3 has 20 residues. DNA of the CDR3: TGTGCCAGCAGCAAAGACTGTGGAGTGGCAGGGGGCGGAAATAACTATGGCTACACCTTC. This translates into CASSKDCGVAGGGNNYGYTF.

This CDR3 reads CASTIGRRGLNTEAFF. The CDR3 coding sequence is TGTGCCAGCACCATTGGGAGACGAGGGCTGAACACTGAAGCTTTCTTT. The chain links TRBV7-8 to TRBJ1-1; D uncertain. The CDR3 spans 16 residues. The V end lost 7 bases, the J end lost 0 bases, and 18 bases lay between the germline ends. Per germline, CDR1 SGHVS and CDR2 FQNEAQ.

The chain employs TRBV5-1 and TRBJ2-1; TRBD1 matches 8 bases. The length of the CDR3 is 15 residues. From germline, CDR1 is SGHRS and CDR2 YFSETQ. V was pared by 4 bases and J by 1 base, with 4 bases of the junction left unmatched. The CDR3, as DNA: TGCGCCAGCAGCCAAGGACAGGGTTCCTACAATGAGCAGTTCTTC. Translated, it gives CASSQGQGSYNEQFF.

This chain uses TRBV19 with TRBJ2-1; D call uncertain. Germline CDR1 is LNHDA and CDR2 is SQIVND (reference sequence). V lost 6 bases and J 8 bases, leaving 8 bases between the germline ends. The CDR3 loop spans 11 amino acids. The DNA of the CDR3 is TGTGCCAGTAGCCAAAGCGATGAGCAGTTCTTC. It encodes CASSQSDEQFF.

The chain combines TRBV27 with TRBJ2-3; TRBD1 aligns across 8 bases. The V gene end was trimmed by 7 bases and the J gene end by 2 bases; junction bases not matched to a gene: 8. Germline lookup yields CDR1 MNHEY and CDR2 SMNVEV (reference sequence). This CDR3 has 15 residues. CDR3 amino acids: CASTERTGPTDTQYF. CDR3 nucleotide sequence: TGTGCCAGCACAGAACGGACAGGGCCCACAGATACGCAGTATTTT.

The chain carries TRBV7-2 and TRBJ2-1; possibly TRBD1 for D (6 bases). V was pared by 3 bases and J by 7 bases, with 10 bases between. The CDR3 contains 13 residues. CDR1 and CDR2 (germline): SGHTA, FQGNSA. The CDR3 sequence: CASSFRGTNEQFF. CDR3 coding DNA: TGTGCCAGCAGCTTTAGGGGGACGAATGAGCAGTTCTTC.

The rearrangement uses TRBV7-3 and TRBJ2-7; TRBD2 is a possible D gene (6 bases). In germline, CDR1 is SGHTA, CDR2 FQGTGA. The CDR3 runs to 15 residues. Trimming stripped 5 bases from V and 5 bases from J, with 19 bases between. The CDR3 reads CASSQSFAGWNEQYF. The CDR3 DNA reads as TGTGCCAGCAGCCAGAGTTTTGCGGGGTGGAACGAGCAGTACTTC.

CDR3 region: CATYPGSGRTNEQFF. DNA for the CDR3: TGTGCCACCTATCCGGGAAGCGGGAGAACCAATGAGCAGTTCTTC. The chain is built from TRBV27 and TRBJ2-1, with TRBD2 matching 8 bases. CDR1 is MNHEY, CDR2 SMNVEV, per germline (reference sequence). V lost 10 bases and J lost 6; bases outside the gene matches: 14. This CDR3 region has 15 residues.

J is TRBJ2-3 and V is TRBV18; TRBD1 is a possible D gene (5 bases). The germline V and J ends were trimmed by 3 bases and 2 bases, with 9 bases remaining between them. CDR3 length: 14 amino acids. The V gene's germline CDR1 is KGHSH and CDR2 LQKENI. CDR3 amino acids: CASSPQGDTDTQYF. CDR3 sequence (DNA): TGTGCCAGCTCACCCCAGGGCGACACAGATACGCAGTATTTT.

This chain connects TRBV19 to TRBJ1-1; D not resolved. The CDR3 is made up of 12 amino acids. Trimming took off 6 bases at V and 1 base at J, with 6 bases between the two ends. The V gene's germline CDR1 is LNHDA and CDR2 SQIVND (reference sequence). CDR3 sequence (DNA): TGTGCCAGTAGCCCCAAGAACACTGAAGCTTTCTTT. This translates into CASSPKNTEAFF. The full variable domain, rest sourced from reference TRBV19 and TRBJ1-1, is DGGITQSPKYLFRKEGQNVTLSCEQNLNHDAMYWYRQDPGQGLRLIYYSQIVNDFQKGDIAEGYSVSREKKESFPLTVTSAQKNPTAFYLCASSPKNTEAFFGQGTRLTVV.

The chain is built from TRBV6-6 and TRBJ2-3, with D unresolved. The V gene's germline CDR1 is MNHNY and CDR2 SVGAGI (reference sequence). There are 12 residues in the CDR3. Trimming took off 4 bases at V and 10 bases at J, with 12 bases between the two ends. The DNA for the CDR3 is TGTGCCAGCAGTTCCAGATTTGAAGCGCAGTATTTT. Its translation is CASSSRFEAQYF.

The CDR3, as DNA: TGTGCCATCAGTGAGCCGGGACTAGCGGGAGGGTATGAGCAGTTCTTC. Its translation is CAISEPGLAGGYEQFF. V usage is TRBV10-3 and J usage is TRBJ2-1; 16 bases are a match to TRBD2. Losses at the gene ends were 2 bases for V and 8 bases for J; bases not matched to a gene: 3. CDR3 length: 16 amino acids. Looked up from germline, CDR1 is ENHRY and CDR2 is SYGVKD.

The chain links TRBV10-3 to TRBJ2-7; 7 bases are shared with TRBD1. Unmatched junction bases numbered 12, after V lost 7 bases and J lost 3 bases. This CDR3 contains 15 residues. The V gene's germline CDR1 is ENHRY and CDR2 SYGVKD. CDR3 in DNA: TGTGCCATCAATACCCGGGACAGTTCCTACTACGAGCAGTACTTC. Translated: CAINTRDSSYYEQYF.

The genes are TRBV7-9 and TRBJ2-7; 8 positions agree with TRBD2. CDR1 SEHNR and CDR2 FQNEAQ come from the germline V gene (reference sequence). This CDR3 has 14 amino acids. The J segment lost 4 bases and the V segment lost 8 bases, leaving 10 bases of the junction unmatched. The CDR3 spells CASGVAGGTYEQYF. Written as DNA, the CDR3 is TGTGCCAGCGGGGTCGCGGGGGGCACGTACGAGCAGTACTTC.

The V call is TRBV5-4, the J call TRBJ2-6, with TRBD2 as a possible D gene (5 bases). Germline lookup yields CDR1 SGHNT and CDR2 YYREEE (reference sequence). V lost 4 bases, J lost 1 base, and 6 bases lay in between. The CDR3 totals 14 residues. The CDR3 here is CASSRESGANVLTF. In DNA, the CDR3 is TGTGCCAGCAGCCGGGAATCTGGGGCCAACGTCCTGACTTTC.

This sequence joins TRBV19 and TRBJ2-4; unclear D gene. CDR1 and CDR2 (germline): LNHDA, SQIVND (reference sequence). The CDR3 extends over 14 amino acids. Trimming removed 6 bases at V and 6 bases at J, with 15 bases between. For the CDR3, the DNA is TGTGCCAGTAGCCTCTCGGAGTATGGAAACATTCAGTACTTC. Protein sequence: CASSLSEYGNIQYF. The full variable domain, completed using reference TRBV19 and TRBJ2-4, is DGGITQSPKYLFRKEGQNVTLSCEQNLNHDAMYWYRQDPGQGLRLIYYSQIVNDFQKGDIAEGYSVSREKKESFPLTVTSAQKNPTAFYLCASSLSEYGNIQYFGAGTRLSVL.

The genes are TRBV27 and TRBJ2-1; D is unclear. The length of the CDR3 is 15 residues. Trimming took off 0 bases at V and 10 bases at J, with 16 bases between the two ends. Germline CDR1 MNHEY, CDR2 SMNVEV (reference sequence). As DNA, the CDR3 is TGTGCCAGCAGTTTATCTCTAGTTAGCCCCAAGGAGCAGTTCTTC. Its translation: CASSLSLVSPKEQFF.

The CDR3 nucleotides are TGTGCCAGCAGGCAAACCGGTGCGGGAGCGCCCTACAATGAGCAGTTCTTC. Its translation is CASRQTGAGAPYNEQFF. The chain links TRBV7-2 to TRBJ2-1; 7 bases align to TRBD2. The CDR3 has 17 amino acids. Germline assignment: CDR1 SGHTA and CDR2 FQGNSA. The V and J ends lost 6 bases and 2 bases, in that order; junction bases with no gene match: 13.

This rearrangement joins TRBV5-4 to TRBJ2-4, with 9 bases aligning to TRBD2. In germline, CDR1 is SGHNT, CDR2 YYREEE (reference sequence). J lost 4 bases, V lost 3 bases, and 5 bases had no gene match. The CDR3 loop spans 15 amino acids. CDR3 coding DNA: TGTGCCAGCAGCTACTCAGGACTAGCGAAAAACATTCAGTACTTC. It yields the protein CASSYSGLAKNIQYF.

This chain uses TRBV10-3 with TRBJ1-3, with a weak D call TRBD1 (6 bases). Germline V lookup: CDR1 ENHRY, CDR2 SYGVKD. CDR3 length: 17 amino acids. V dropped 2 bases and J dropped 0 bases, with 14 bases sitting between them. The CDR3, as DNA: TGTGCCATCAGTGAGGCACTACAGGGAGTCTCTGGAAACACCATATATTTT. Translated: CAISEALQGVSGNTIYF.

CDR3 sequence: CASSIRDRGNTGELFF. The CDR3 DNA follows: TGTGCCAGCAGCATCCGGGACAGGGGTAACACCGGGGAGCTGTTTTTT. This chain joins TRBV7-2 and TRBJ2-2, with 10 bases aligning to TRBD1. The CDR3 length is 16 residues. Trimming took 5 bases from V and 2 from J; bases not matched to a gene: 5. CDR1 and CDR2 (germline): SGHTA, FQGNSA.

CDR3 amino acids: CASHTSGSTTGELFF. The DNA for the CDR3 is TGCGCCTCACACACTAGCGGGAGTACCACCGGGGAGCTGTTTTTT. The rearrangement uses TRBV5-1 and TRBJ2-2; 11 nucleotides match TRBD2. V dropped 10 bases and J dropped 4; count of bases not matched to a gene: 9. The germline gives CDR1 SGHRS, CDR2 YFSETQ. The CDR3 is 15 residues long.

The chain is built from TRBV11-3 and TRBJ2-1; 12 bases are shared with TRBD2. Germline V gene sequence: CDR1 SGHNT, CDR2 YENEEA. This CDR3 is built from 16 residues. Trimming took 3 bases from V and 9 from J; bases not matched to a gene: 9. The CDR3 DNA reads TGTGCCAGCAGCTTCTGGCTAGCGGGAGGGCGGATTGAGCAGTTCTTC. It translates to CASSFWLAGGRIEQFF.

The rearrangement uses TRBV5-1 and TRBJ2-3, with D possibly TRBD1 on 5 matching bases. V was shortened by 1 base and J by 1 base, with 16 bases between the two germline ends. Germline V gene sequence: CDR1 SGHRS, CDR2 YFSETQ. This CDR3 region has 17 residues. The DNA of the CDR3 is TGCGCCAGCAGCTTGTTCTCTGGTGGGGCAGGCACAGATACGCAGTATTTT. Translating it yields CASSLFSGGAGTDTQYF.

V gene TRBV15 combines with J gene TRBJ1-2; D unresolved. The CDR3 runs to 15 residues. V was clipped by 0 bases and J by 8 bases, with 16 bases between them. Germline V CDR1 and CDR2: LNHNV, YYDKDF (reference sequence). The CDR3 coding sequence is TGTGCCACCAGCAGAGATCGGGGTACCACGGTCGGCTACACCTTC. Translation: CATSRDRGTTVGYTF.